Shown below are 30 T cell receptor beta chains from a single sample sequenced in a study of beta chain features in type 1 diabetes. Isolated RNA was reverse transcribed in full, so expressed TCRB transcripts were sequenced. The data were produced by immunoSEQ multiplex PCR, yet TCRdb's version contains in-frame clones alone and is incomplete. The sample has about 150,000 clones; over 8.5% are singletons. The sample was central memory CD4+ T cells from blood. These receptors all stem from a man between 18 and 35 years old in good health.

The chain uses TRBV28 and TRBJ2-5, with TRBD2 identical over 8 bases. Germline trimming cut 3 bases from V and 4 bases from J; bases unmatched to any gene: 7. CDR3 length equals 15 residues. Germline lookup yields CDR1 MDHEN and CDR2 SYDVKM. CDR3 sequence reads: CASSFVGLAGETQYF. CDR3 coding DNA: TGTGCCAGCAGTTTCGTAGGCCTAGCGGGAGAGACCCAGTACTTC.

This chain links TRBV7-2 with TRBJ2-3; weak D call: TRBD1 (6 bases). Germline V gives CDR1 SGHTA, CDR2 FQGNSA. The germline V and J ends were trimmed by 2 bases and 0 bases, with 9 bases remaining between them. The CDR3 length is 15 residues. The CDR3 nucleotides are TGTGCCAGCAGCTTATACCAGGGGAGCACAGATACGCAGTATTTT. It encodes CASSLYQGSTDTQYF.

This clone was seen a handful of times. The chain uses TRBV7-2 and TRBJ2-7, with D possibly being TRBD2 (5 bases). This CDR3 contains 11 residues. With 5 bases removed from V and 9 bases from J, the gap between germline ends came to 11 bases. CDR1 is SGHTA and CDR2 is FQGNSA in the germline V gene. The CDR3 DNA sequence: TGTGCCAGCAGCGACCGAGGAGGGCAGTACTTC. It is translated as CASSDRGGQYF.

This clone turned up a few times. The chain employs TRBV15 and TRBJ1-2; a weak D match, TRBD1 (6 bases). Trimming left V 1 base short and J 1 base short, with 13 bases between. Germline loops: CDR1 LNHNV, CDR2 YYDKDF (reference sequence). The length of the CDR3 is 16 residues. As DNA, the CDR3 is TGTGCCACCAGCAGAGTAGGGGGAGCGGTTAACTATGGCTACACCTTC. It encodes CATSRVGGAVNYGYTF.

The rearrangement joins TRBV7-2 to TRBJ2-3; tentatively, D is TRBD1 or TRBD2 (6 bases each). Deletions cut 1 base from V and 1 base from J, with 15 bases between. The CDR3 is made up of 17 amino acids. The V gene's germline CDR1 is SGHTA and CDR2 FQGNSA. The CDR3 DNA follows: TGTGCCAGCAGCTTAGAAATGTCGGGGGCGGGCACAGATACGCAGTATTTT. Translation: CASSLEMSGAGTDTQYF.

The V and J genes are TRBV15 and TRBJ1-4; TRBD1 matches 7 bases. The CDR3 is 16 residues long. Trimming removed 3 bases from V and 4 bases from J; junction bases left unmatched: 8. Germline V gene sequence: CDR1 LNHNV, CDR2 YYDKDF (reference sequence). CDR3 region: CATSREGNRGNEKLFF. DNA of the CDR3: TGTGCCACCAGCAGGGAGGGGAACAGGGGTAATGAAAAACTGTTTTTT.

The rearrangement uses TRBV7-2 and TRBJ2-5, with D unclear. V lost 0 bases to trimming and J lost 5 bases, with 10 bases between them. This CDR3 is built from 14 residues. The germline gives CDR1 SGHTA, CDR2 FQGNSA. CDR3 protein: CASSLAGEAETQYF. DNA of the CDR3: TGTGCCAGCAGCTTAGCTGGGGAAGCGGAGACCCAGTACTTC.

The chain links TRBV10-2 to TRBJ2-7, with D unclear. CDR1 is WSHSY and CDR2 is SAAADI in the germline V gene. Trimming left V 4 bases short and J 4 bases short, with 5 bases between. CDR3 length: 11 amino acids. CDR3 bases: TGCGCCAGCAGTGTTACTTACGAGCAGTACTTC. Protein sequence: CASSVTYEQYF.

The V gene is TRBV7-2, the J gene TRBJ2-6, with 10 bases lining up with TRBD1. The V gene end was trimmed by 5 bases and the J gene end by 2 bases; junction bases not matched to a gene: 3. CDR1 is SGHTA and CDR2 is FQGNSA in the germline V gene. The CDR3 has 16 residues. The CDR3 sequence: CASSKGTGAGANVLTF. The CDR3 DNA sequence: TGTGCCAGCAGCAAAGGGACAGGGGCTGGGGCCAACGTCCTGACTTTC.

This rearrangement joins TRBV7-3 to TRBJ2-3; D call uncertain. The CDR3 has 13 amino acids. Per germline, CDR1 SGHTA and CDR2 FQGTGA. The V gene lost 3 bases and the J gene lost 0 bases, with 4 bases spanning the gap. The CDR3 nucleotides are TGTGCCAGCAGCTTGTCTAGCACAGATACGCAGTATTTT. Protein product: CASSLSSTDTQYF.

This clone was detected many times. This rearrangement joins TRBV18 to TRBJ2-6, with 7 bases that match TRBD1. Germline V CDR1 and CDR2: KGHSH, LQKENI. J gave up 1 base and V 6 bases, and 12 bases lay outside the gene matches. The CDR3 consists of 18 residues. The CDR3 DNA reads TGTGCCAGCTCCCCTCCGGGACAGCGAGGATCTGGGGCCAACGTCCTGACTTTC. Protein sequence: CASSPPGQRGSGANVLTF.

Here the CDR3 reads CASSVAYQGPTANEQFF. In nucleotides, the CDR3 is TGTGCCAGCAGCGTAGCTTATCAGGGTCCTACTGCGAATGAGCAGTTCTTC. The rearrangement links TRBV9 to TRBJ2-1; D possibly corresponds to TRBD1 (5 bases). This CDR3 has 17 amino acids. Between the trimmed V and J ends, which lost 0 bases and 7 bases, there was a span of 20 bases. Germline V CDR1 and CDR2: SGDLS, YYNGEE. The variable domain in full, with the rest retrieved from reference TRBV9 and TRBJ2-1, is DSGVTQTPKHLITATGQRVTLRCSPRSGDLSVYWYQQSLDQGLQFLIQYYNGEERAKGNILERFSAQQFPDLHSELNLSSLELGDSALYFCASSVAYQGPTANEQFFGPGTRLTVL.

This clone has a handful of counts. Here the CDR3 DNA reads TGCAGCGTTGTAGTTGCGGGTTCCTACGAGCAGTACTTC. This encodes CSVVVAGSYEQYF. This chain joins TRBV29-1 and TRBJ2-7; possibly TRBD2 for D (5 bases). CDR1 and CDR2 (germline): SQVTM, ANQGSEA. The V gene lost 4 bases and the J gene lost 1 base, with 11 bases spanning the gap. The length of the CDR3 is 13 residues.

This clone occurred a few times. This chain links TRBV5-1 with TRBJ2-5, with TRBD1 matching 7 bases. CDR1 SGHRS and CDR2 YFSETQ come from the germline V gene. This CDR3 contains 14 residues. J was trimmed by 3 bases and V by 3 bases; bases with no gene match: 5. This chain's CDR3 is CASSSPGQKETQYF. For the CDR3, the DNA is TGCGCCAGCAGCTCTCCGGGACAGAAAGAGACCCAGTACTTC.

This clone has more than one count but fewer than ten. The CDR3 nucleotides read TGTGCCAGCTCACGACCGGCTCGCGAGCAGTACTTC. This codes for CASSRPAREQYF. The rearrangement links TRBV18 to TRBJ2-7; D ambiguous. The CDR3 contains 12 residues. V shed 4 bases and J shed 6 bases, with 10 bases lying between them. CDR1 and CDR2 (germline): KGHSH, LQKENI.

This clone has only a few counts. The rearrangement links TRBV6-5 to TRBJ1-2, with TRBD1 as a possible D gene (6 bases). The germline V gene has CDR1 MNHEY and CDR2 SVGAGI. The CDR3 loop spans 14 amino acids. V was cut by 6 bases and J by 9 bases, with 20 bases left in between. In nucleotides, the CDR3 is TGTGCCAGCAGACTACACAGACAGGCGGTGAGCTACACCTTC. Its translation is CASRLHRQAVSYTF.

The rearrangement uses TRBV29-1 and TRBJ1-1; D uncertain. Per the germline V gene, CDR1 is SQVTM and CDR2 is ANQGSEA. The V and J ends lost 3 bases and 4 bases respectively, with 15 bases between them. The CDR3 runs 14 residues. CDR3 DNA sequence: TGCAGCGTTGACCGGAGTCGTTCGGTCACTGAAGCTTTCTTT. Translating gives CSVDRSRSVTEAFF.

The CDR3 here is CASSLAMGASYEQYF. Here the CDR3 DNA reads TGTGCCAGCAGCTTAGCAATGGGGGCCTCCTACGAGCAGTACTTC. The chain combines TRBV7-8 with TRBJ2-7, with D possibly being TRBD1 (6 bases). CDR3 length: 15 residues. V lost 0 bases to trimming and J lost 0 bases, with 9 bases between them. Germline-derived CDR1 and CDR2 are SGHVS and FQNEAQ.

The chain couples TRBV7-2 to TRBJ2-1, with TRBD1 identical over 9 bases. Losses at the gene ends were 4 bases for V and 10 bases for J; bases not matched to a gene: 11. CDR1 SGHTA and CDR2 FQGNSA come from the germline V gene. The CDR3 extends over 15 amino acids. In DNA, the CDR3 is TGTGCCAGCAGCTCCACCCATGGGACAGGGCGGGAGCAGTTCTTC. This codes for CASSSTHGTGREQFF.

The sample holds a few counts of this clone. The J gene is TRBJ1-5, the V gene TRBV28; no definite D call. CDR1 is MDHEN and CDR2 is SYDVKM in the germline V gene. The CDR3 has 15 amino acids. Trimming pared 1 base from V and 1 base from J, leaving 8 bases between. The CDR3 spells CASSLSGPSNQPQHF. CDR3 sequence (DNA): TGTGCCAGCAGTTTATCAGGTCCCAGCAATCAGCCCCAGCATTTT.

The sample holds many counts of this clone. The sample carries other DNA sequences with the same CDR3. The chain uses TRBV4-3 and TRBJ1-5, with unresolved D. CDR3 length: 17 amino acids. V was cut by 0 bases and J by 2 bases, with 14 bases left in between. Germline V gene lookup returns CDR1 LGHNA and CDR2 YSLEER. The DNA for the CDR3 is TGCGCCAGCAGCCAAGATCTGGCAGGCATGGGCAATCAGCCCCAGCATTTT. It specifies CASSQDLAGMGNQPQHF.

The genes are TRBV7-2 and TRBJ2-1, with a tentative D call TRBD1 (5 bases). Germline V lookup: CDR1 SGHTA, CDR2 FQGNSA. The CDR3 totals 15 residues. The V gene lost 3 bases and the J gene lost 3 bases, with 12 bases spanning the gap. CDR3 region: CASSLSQGSYNEQFF. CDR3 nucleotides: TGTGCCAGCAGCTTGTCGCAGGGAAGCTACAATGAGCAGTTCTTC. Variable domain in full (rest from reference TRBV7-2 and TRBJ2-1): GAGVSQSPSNKVTEKGKDVELRCDPISGHTALYWYRQSLGQGLEFLIYFQGNSAPDKSGLPSDRFSAERTGGSVSTLTIQRTQQEDSAVYLCASSLSQGSYNEQFFGPGTRLTVL.

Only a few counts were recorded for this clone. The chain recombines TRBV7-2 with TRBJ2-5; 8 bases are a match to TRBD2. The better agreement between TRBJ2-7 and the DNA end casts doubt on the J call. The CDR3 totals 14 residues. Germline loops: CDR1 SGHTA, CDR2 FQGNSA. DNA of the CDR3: TGTGCCAGCAGCCAGAGGACTAGCCGCTACGAGCAGTACTTC. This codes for CASSQRTSRYEQYF.

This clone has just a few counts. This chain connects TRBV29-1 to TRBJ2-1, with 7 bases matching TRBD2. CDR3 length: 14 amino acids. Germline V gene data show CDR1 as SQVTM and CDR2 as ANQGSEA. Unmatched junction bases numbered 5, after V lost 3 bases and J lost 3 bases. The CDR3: CSVEAQRGYNEQFF. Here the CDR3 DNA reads TGCAGCGTTGAGGCCCAGCGGGGCTACAATGAGCAGTTCTTC.

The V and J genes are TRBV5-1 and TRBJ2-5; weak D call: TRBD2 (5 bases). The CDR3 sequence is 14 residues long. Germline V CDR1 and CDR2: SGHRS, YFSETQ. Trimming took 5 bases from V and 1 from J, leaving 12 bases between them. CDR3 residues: CASSPTRIQETQYF. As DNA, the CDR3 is TGCGCCAGCAGTCCAACTAGGATCCAAGAGACCCAGTACTTC.

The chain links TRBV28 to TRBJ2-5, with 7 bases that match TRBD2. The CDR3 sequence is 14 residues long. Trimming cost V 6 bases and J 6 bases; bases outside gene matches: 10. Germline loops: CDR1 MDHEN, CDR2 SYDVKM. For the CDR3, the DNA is TGTGCCAGCAGACCCACGAGCGGGATAAAGACCCAGTACTTC. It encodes CASRPTSGIKTQYF.

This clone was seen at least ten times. The CDR3 loop is CASSLTSGRQTQYF. Here the CDR3 DNA reads TGTGCCAGCAGTTTAACGTCAGGGAGGCAGACCCAGTACTTC. The chain is built from TRBV27 and TRBJ2-5, with a weak D call TRBD2 (6 bases). This CDR3 has 14 residues. V was clipped by 2 bases and J by 6 bases, with 13 bases between them. Germline CDR1 and CDR2: MNHEY and SMNVEV (reference sequence).

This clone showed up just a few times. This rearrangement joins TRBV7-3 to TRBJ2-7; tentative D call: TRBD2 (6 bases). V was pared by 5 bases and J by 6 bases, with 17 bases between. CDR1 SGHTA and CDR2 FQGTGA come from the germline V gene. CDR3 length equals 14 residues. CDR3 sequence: CASSPTRVGGEQYF. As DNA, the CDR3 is TGTGCCAGCAGCCCCACCAGGGTGGGGGGCGAGCAGTACTTC. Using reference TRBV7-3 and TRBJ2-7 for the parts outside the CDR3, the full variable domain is GAGVSQTPSNKVTEKGKYVELRCDPISGHTALYWYRQSLGQGPEFLIYFQGTGAADDSGLPNDRFFAVRPEGSVSTLKIQRTERGDSAVYLCASSPTRVGGEQYFGPGTRLTVT.

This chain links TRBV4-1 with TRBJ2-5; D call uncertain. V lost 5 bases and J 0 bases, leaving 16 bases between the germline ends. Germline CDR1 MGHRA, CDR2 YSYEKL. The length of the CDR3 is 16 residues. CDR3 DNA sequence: TGCGCCAGCAGCTCAAAATATACTTCGTACCAAGAGACCCAGTACTTC. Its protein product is CASSSKYTSYQETQYF.

The CDR3: CAISETGRAHEQYF. In DNA, the CDR3 is TGTGCCATCAGTGAGACCGGGAGGGCCCACGAGCAGTACTTC. This chain links TRBV10-3 with TRBJ2-7, with 8 bases lining up with TRBD2. Germline CDR1 ENHRY, CDR2 SYGVKD. CDR3 length: 14 residues. V was pared by 2 bases and J by 5 bases, with 5 bases of the junction left unmatched.